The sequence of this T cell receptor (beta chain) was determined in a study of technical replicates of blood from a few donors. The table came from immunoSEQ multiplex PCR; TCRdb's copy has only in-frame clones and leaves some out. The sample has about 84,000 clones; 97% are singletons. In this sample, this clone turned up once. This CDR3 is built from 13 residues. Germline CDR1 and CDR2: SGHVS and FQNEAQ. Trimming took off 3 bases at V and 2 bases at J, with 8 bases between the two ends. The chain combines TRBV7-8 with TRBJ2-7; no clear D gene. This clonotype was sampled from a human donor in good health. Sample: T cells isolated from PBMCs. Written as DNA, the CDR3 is TGTGCCAGCAGCTTCTCCGAGGCCTACGAGCAGTACTTC. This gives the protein CASSFSEAYEQYF.